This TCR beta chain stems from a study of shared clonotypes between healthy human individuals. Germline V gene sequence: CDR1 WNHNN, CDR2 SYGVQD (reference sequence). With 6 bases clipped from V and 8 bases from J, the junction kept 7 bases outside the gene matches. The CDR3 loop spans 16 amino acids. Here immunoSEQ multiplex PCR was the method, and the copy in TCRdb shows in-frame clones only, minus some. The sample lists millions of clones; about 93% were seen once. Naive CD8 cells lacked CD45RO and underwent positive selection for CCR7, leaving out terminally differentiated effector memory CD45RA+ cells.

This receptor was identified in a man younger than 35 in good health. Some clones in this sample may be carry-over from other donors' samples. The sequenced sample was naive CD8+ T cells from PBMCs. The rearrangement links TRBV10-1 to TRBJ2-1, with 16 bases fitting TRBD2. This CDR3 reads CASSGGTSGRADEQFF. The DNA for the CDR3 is TGCGCCAGCAGCGGAGGGACTAGCGGGAGGGCGGATGAGCAGTTCTTC.